The rows below give T cell receptor beta chains drawn from one sample of a study of high-grade serous ovarian cancer treatment subgroups. Sequencing used immunoSEQ multiplex PCR; TCRdb keeps in-frame clones, though not all of them. The sample comprises about 4,200 clones, just under 80% of which are singletons, and approximately 8.2% rests with the top ten. The source material was tumor tissue. The receptors here all came from a human donor with high-grade serous ovarian cancer. Both conserved end residues are part of each CDR3. Each record gives: clone size, J gene, V gene, D gene, CDR3 protein, CDR3 DNA. D genes are given only for firm matches. Size is omitted from some rows. Given values are once, few, many or a class for expanded clones.

few TRBJ1-5 TRBV2 - CASGAVNSNQPQHF TGTGCCAGCGGGGCGGTTAATAGCAATCAGCCCCAGCATTTT
- TRBJ2-3 TRBV6-6 - CASRVGEITDTQYF TGTGCCAGCAGGGTTGGGGAAATCACAGATACGCAGTATTTT
- TRBJ2-1 TRBV27 - CASSLSTENEQFF TGTGCCAGCAGTTTATCGACAGAGAATGAGCAGTTCTTC
- TRBJ1-5 TRBV6-1 TRBD1 CASKDRVLVEQPQHF TGTGCCAGCAAGGACAGGGTTTTGGTAGAGCAGCCCCAGCATTTT
- TRBJ2-1 TRBV29-1 - CSVEDPAVGRGYNEQFF TGCAGCGTTGAAGACCCCGCCGTTGGGCGGGGCTACAATGAGCAGTTCTTC
- TRBJ1-5 TRBV18 - CASSPDNQPQHF TGTGCCAGCTCACCAGATAATCAGCCCCAGCATTTT
- TRBJ2-3 TRBV5-1 - CASSLGGFTDTQYF TGCGCCAGCAGCTTGGGGGGTTTCACAGATACGCAGTATTTT
once TRBJ1-2 TRBV5-4 - CASSLGMGSLGYGYTF TGTGCCAGCAGCCTGGGGATGGGGTCGCTAGGCTATGGCTACACCTTC
- TRBJ2-7 TRBV19 - CATNTGYEQYF TGTGCCACCAACACAGGCTACGAGCAGTACTTC
- TRBJ1-1 TRBV6-6 - CASTHSPANTEAFF TGTGCCAGCACCCATAGCCCGGCGAACACTGAAGCTTTCTTT
- TRBJ2-5 TRBV7-9 - CAVSLGYASQETQYF TGTGCCGTATCCCTCGGGTACGCCAGCCAAGAGACCCAGTACTTC
- TRBJ2-2 TRBV7-9 TRBD2 CASSRPAGGSTGELFF TGTGCCAGCAGCCGACCCGCGGGGGGCAGCACCGGGGAGCTGTTTTTT
- TRBJ2-3 TRBV5-1 TRBD2 CASSPGTSGGDTQYF TGCGCCAGCAGTCCCGGGACTAGCGGGGGAGATACGCAGTATTTT
few TRBJ2-2 TRBV7-3 - CASSWGAGATGELFF TGTGCCAGCAGCTGGGGGGCAGGCGCTACCGGGGAGCTGTTTTTT
- TRBJ1-6 TRBV7-2 TRBD1 CASSPRGGGGHSPLHF TGTGCCAGCAGCCCCCGGGGAGGGGGCGGTCATTCACCCCTCCACTTT
- TRBJ2-7 TRBV7-2 - CASSPLILTSYEQYF TGTGCCAGCAGCCCCCTCATCCTAACCTCCTACGAGCAGTACTTC
- TRBJ1-2 TRBV20-1 TRBD1 CSALSGQGFPF TGCAGTGCTTTGTCGGGACAGGGCTTCCCCTTC
- TRBJ2-3 TRBV18 TRBD2 CASSPSSGSTDTQYF TGTGCCAGCTCACCATCTAGCGGGTCCACAGATACGCAGTATTTT
- TRBJ2-1 TRBV30 - CAGGWGPQDNEQFF TGTGCCGGAGGCTGGGGCCCTCAGGACAATGAGCAGTTCTTC
- TRBJ1-1 TRBV4-1 - CASSPTSLRVNTEAFF TGCGCCAGCAGCCCTACCTCTTTGCGGGTGAACACTGAAGCTTTCTTT
- TRBJ2-1 TRBV5-1 - CASSLDTLSYNEQFF TGCGCCAGCAGCCTGGACACTCTTAGTTACAATGAGCAGTTCTTC
- TRBJ2-3 TRBV5-5 TRBD1 CASSLSGTGGFGDTQYF TGTGCCAGCAGCTTGTCCGGGACAGGGGGTTTTGGAGATACGCAGTATTTT
- TRBJ1-1 TRBV18 - CASSLGPGRITEAFF TGTGCCAGCTCACTAGGGCCGGGACGGATAACTGAAGCTTTCTTT
few TRBJ1-6 TRBV30 - CAWSVSRYNSPLHF TGTGCCTGGAGTGTAAGCCGGTATAATTCACCCCTCCACTTT
once TRBJ1-4 TRBV6-5 - CASSWDFRGEKLFF TGTGCCAGCAGCTGGGACTTTAGAGGAGAAAAACTGTTTTTT
- TRBJ2-1 TRBV11-2 - CASSLPPLGGGVEQFF TGTGCCAGCAGCTTACCCCCGCTGGGGGGCGGCGTTGAGCAGTTCTTC
few TRBJ1-1 TRBV9 - CASSVAGRGPEAFF TGTGCCAGCAGCGTAGCTGGCAGGGGACCTGAAGCTTTCTTT
- TRBJ2-3 TRBV10-2 - CASTGGHTDTQYF TGCGCCAGCACCGGGGGGCACACAGATACGCAGTATTTT
- TRBJ1-2 TRBV4-2 TRBD1 CASGSLQGAYGYTF TGTGCCAGCGGGAGTTTACAGGGGGCCTATGGCTACACCTTC
- TRBJ2-2 TRBV7-6 - CASSPGTGELFF TGTGCCAGCAGCCCAGGTACCGGGGAGCTGTTTTTT
- TRBJ2-7 TRBV7-3 - CASSLGSGYEQYF TGTGCCAGCAGCTTAGGGTCAGGGTACGAGCAGTACTTC
- TRBJ1-1 TRBV7-9 - CASSDPTRGEAFF TGTGCCAGCAGCGACCCAACACGAGGAGAAGCTTTCTTT
- TRBJ2-7 TRBV6-1 - CASSELSLAPYEQYF TGTGCCAGCAGTGAACTTTCCCTTGCACCCTACGAGCAGTACTTC
- TRBJ2-2 TRBV5-4 - CASSLEPIGNTGELFF TGTGCCAGCAGCTTAGAACCGATCGGGAACACCGGGGAGCTGTTTTTT
- TRBJ1-2 TRBV30 - CAWSYGSSPDGYTF TGTGCCTGGAGTTACGGAAGCTCCCCTGATGGCTACACCTTC
- TRBJ2-5 TRBV7-7 TRBD1 CASSPGQYQETQYF TGTGCCAGCAGCCCGGGACAGTACCAAGAGACCCAGTACTTC
once TRBJ2-7 TRBV19 - CASSIVLAGQKGPYEQYF TGTGCCAGTAGTATAGTTCTAGCAGGACAGAAGGGGCCCTACGAGCAGTACTTC
- TRBJ1-4 TRBV6-6 - CASSYVGREKLFF TGTGCCAGCAGTTACGTGGGGAGGGAAAAACTGTTTTTT
- TRBJ2-7 TRBV4-3 - CASSQVVGYSDSYEQYF TGCGCCAGCAGCCAAGTGGTGGGGTACAGTGATTCCTACGAGCAGTACTTC
- TRBJ1-5 TRBV6-5 - CASSVPFQPQHF TGTGCCAGCAGTGTCCCGTTCCAGCCCCAGCATTTT
- TRBJ1-2 TRBV11-2 - CASSSTVVGSYGYTF TGTGCCAGCAGCTCAACAGTAGTCGGGAGCTATGGCTACACCTTC
- TRBJ2-2 TRBV10-3 TRBD1 CASTSGQVPNTGELFF TGTGCCTCCACTAGTGGACAGGTCCCGAACACCGGGGAGCTGTTTTTT
- TRBJ1-1 TRBV6-1 - CASSDLALENTEAFF TGTGCCAGCAGTGACTTAGCCTTAGAGAACACTGAAGCTTTCTTT
- TRBJ1-2 TRBV2 TRBD1 CASSLGTGGNYGYTF TGTGCCAGCAGTCTTGGGACAGGGGGAAACTATGGCTACACCTTC
few TRBJ1-3 TRBV6-5 - CASSFGEAGNTIYF TGTGCCAGCAGTTTCGGAGAGGCTGGAAACACCATATATTTT
- TRBJ1-4 TRBV28 - CASRGLLGATNEKLFF TGTGCCAGCAGGGGCCTGCTTGGGGCAACTAATGAAAAACTGTTTTTT
few TRBJ1-5 TRBV19 - CASSGDRNQPQHF TGTGCCAGTAGTGGCGACAGAAATCAGCCCCAGCATTTT
- TRBJ2-2 TRBV5-1 TRBD1 CASSFWMGQGATGELFF TGCGCCAGCAGCTTTTGGATGGGACAGGGGGCGACCGGGGAGCTGTTTTTT